These 19 T cell receptor beta chains came from one sample sequenced in a study of cytomegalovirus exposure and HLA in healthy donors. The PCR employed 60 Vbeta primers together with 13 Jbeta primers. Profiling relied on immunoSEQ multiplex PCR, and the TCRdb table lists in-frame clones only, not all of them. Here the sample spans 130,000 or so clones, around 77% being singletons. The sequencing sample was made of PBMCs. These TCRs come from a woman aged 55-69 years in good health and CMV-seronegative.

V is TRBV6-5 and J is TRBJ1-5; D ambiguous. The CDR3 loop spans 14 amino acids. CDR1 MNHEY and CDR2 SVGAGI come from the germline V gene. V was pared by 7 bases and J by 4 bases, with 14 bases between. CDR3 sequence reads: CASKRGGSNQPQHF. The CDR3 bases are TGTGCCAGCAAAAGAGGAGGGAGTAATCAGCCCCAGCATTTT.

The genes are TRBV29-1 and TRBJ2-1; 9 bases align to TRBD1. V shed 6 bases, J shed 10 bases, and the junction held 13 bases outside the gene matches. The CDR3 has 14 amino acids. Germline values: CDR1 SQVTM, CDR2 ANQGSEA. As DNA, the CDR3 is TGCAGCGTCGGAACAGGGGGCGGAAAAGAGGAGCAGTTCTTC. This codes for CSVGTGGGKEEQFF.

This chain joins TRBV6-1 and TRBJ1-2, with TRBD1 matching over 7 bases. This CDR3 is 14 amino acids long. The germline CDR1 and CDR2 sequences are MNHNS and SASEGT. V trimming: 2 bases; J trimming: 3 bases; junction bases outside the gene matches: 3. The CDR3 DNA follows: TGTGCCAGCAGTGAAAACAGGGGATACTATGGCTACACCTTC. Encoded protein: CASSENRGYYGYTF.

This clone has more than one count but fewer than ten. J is TRBJ2-7 and V is TRBV5-4; 8 positions match TRBD1. The CDR3 totals 14 residues. V shed 0 bases and J 5 bases; nucleotides not matched to a gene: 4. Germline V gene lookup returns CDR1 SGHNT and CDR2 YYREEE (reference sequence). Written as DNA, the CDR3 is TGTGCCAGCAGCTTGGTCCAGGGGGCCCACGAGCAGTACTTC. Residues: CASSLVQGAHEQYF.

This rearrangement joins TRBV5-4 to TRBJ1-1, with 7 bases that match TRBD1. The germline V gene encodes CDR1 SGHNT and CDR2 YYREEE (reference sequence). CDR3 length: 15 residues. The V and J ends lost 4 bases and 2 bases, in that order; junction bases with no gene match: 8. The CDR3 is CASSIRDRRNTEAFF. The CDR3 region has the DNA TGTGCCAGCAGCATACGGGACAGAAGAAACACTGAAGCTTTCTTT.

J is TRBJ2-1 and V is TRBV4-1, with 7 bases lining up with TRBD1. This CDR3 is built from 17 residues. After removal of 3 bases from V and 7 bases from J, the junction contained 15 bases not matched to a gene. The germline gives CDR1 MGHRA, CDR2 YSYEKL. The CDR3 is CASSHGRDRPTWNEQFF. The CDR3 DNA sequence: TGCGCCAGCAGCCACGGTCGGGACAGACCCACTTGGAATGAGCAGTTCTTC.

This rearrangement joins TRBV2 to TRBJ2-5, with 10 bases aligning to TRBD2. The junction had 11 bases not matched to a gene; V was cut back by 1 base and J by 9 bases. The CDR3 has 16 amino acids. Germline loops: CDR1 SNHLY, CDR2 FYNNEI. The CDR3 protein is CASSEGTSGVLGAQYF. The CDR3 DNA is TGTGCCAGCAGTGAAGGAACTAGCGGGGTCCTGGGGGCCCAGTACTTC.

This chain links TRBV15 with TRBJ1-3; TRBD1 might be the D (6 bases). The CDR3 consists of 16 residues. In germline, CDR1 is LNHNV, CDR2 YYDKDF (reference sequence). Trimming left V 0 bases short and J 6 bases short, with 15 bases between. The CDR3 here is CATSRDYGGHANTIYF. CDR3 in DNA: TGTGCCACCAGCAGAGATTACGGGGGGCACGCAAACACCATATATTTT. The full variable domain, completed using reference TRBV15 and TRBJ1-3, is DAMVIQNPRYQVTQFGKPVTLSCSQTLNHNVMYWYQQKSSQAPKLLFHYYDKDFNNEADTPDNFQSRRPNTSFCFLDIRSPGLGDTAMYLCATSRDYGGHANTIYFGEGSWLTVV.

The rearrangement links TRBV5-4 to TRBJ2-7, with D possibly matching TRBD2 (5 bases). The length of the CDR3 is 14 residues. The V gene's germline CDR1 is SGHNT and CDR2 YYREEE (reference sequence). V lost 3 bases to trimming and J lost 3 bases, with 13 bases between them. This chain's CDR3 is CASSSVKEDYEQYF. The DNA of the CDR3 is TGTGCCAGCAGCTCAGTTAAGGAGGACTACGAGCAGTACTTC.

The J gene is TRBJ2-1, the V gene TRBV11-2, with D perhaps TRBD1 (6 bases). Trimming removed 1 base at V and 6 bases at J, with 10 bases between. Germline V lookup: CDR1 SGHAT, CDR2 FQNNGV. This CDR3 spans 14 amino acids. The CDR3 nucleotides read TGTGCCAGCAGCTTAGTCAGGGGTGGCAATGAGCAGTTCTTC. Translated, it gives CASSLVRGGNEQFF.

This chain uses TRBV30 with TRBJ2-1; TRBD2 is a possible D gene (5 bases). The V and J ends lost 3 bases and 6 bases respectively, with 9 bases between them. The CDR3 is made up of 12 amino acids. CDR1 GTSNPN and CDR2 SVGIG come from the germline V gene (reference sequence). The CDR3 DNA reads as TGTGCCTGGAGCACTAGGCCCAATGAGCAGTTCTTC. Its protein product is CAWSTRPNEQFF.

CDR3 amino acids: CATSRGAGGTQYF. DNA for the CDR3: TGTGCCACCAGCAGAGGTGCGGGTGGGACCCAGTACTTC. The rearrangement uses TRBV15 and TRBJ2-5, with a possible D match to TRBD2 (5 bases). Trimming took off 1 base at V and 7 bases at J, with 10 bases between the two ends. In germline, CDR1 is LNHNV, CDR2 YYDKDF (reference sequence). This CDR3 comprises 13 residues.

This chain uses TRBV7-9 with TRBJ1-4; TRBD1 might be the D (5 bases). This CDR3 is built from 15 residues. V was pared by 4 bases and J by 2 bases, with 11 bases between. Germline V CDR1 and CDR2: SEHNR, FQNEAQ (reference sequence). CDR3 nucleotides: TGTGCCAGCAGCTCCCGTCAGGGTACTAATGAAAAACTGTTTTTT. Its translation is CASSSRQGTNEKLFF.

V and J are TRBV29-1 and TRBJ2-4, with 7 bases that match TRBD1. J gave up 6 bases and V 4 bases, and 6 bases lay outside the gene matches. Germline lookup yields CDR1 SQVTM and CDR2 ANQGSEA. The CDR3 extends over 13 amino acids. The CDR3 sequence: CSVVLQGSNIQYF. CDR3 nucleotides: TGCAGCGTTGTCTTACAGGGGTCAAACATTCAGTACTTC.

The V gene is TRBV7-3, the J gene TRBJ2-5; tentative D call: TRBD2 (5 bases). V lost 2 bases to trimming and J lost 1 base, with 5 bases between them. The germline V gene encodes CDR1 SGHTA and CDR2 FQGTGA. There are 13 residues in the CDR3. In DNA form, the CDR3 reads TGTGCCAGCAGCTTACTAGCCCAAGAGACCCAGTACTTC. This encodes CASSLLAQETQYF.

This chain uses TRBV28 with TRBJ2-2, with D uncertain. Trimming took 6 bases from V and 5 from J, leaving 7 bases between them. This CDR3 has 12 residues. CDR1 and CDR2 (germline): MDHEN, SYDVKM. The CDR3 spells CASRRLTGELFF. The CDR3 DNA sequence: TGTGCCAGCAGACGGTTAACCGGGGAGCTGTTTTTT.

This chain uses TRBV6-1 with TRBJ1-4; D is uncertain. Germline CDR1 MNHNS, CDR2 SASEGT. The CDR3 has 15 amino acids. Trimming stripped 4 bases from V and 5 bases from J, with 14 bases between. As DNA, the CDR3 is TGTGCCAGCAGTGCCTACAACCGGGAGAATGAAAAACTGTTTTTT. Encoded protein: CASSAYNRENEKLFF.

The J gene is TRBJ1-5, the V gene TRBV7-9; D is unclear. Trimming pared 1 base from V and 1 base from J, leaving 8 bases between. The germline CDR1 and CDR2 sequences are SEHNR and FQNEAQ (reference sequence). CDR3 length: 15 residues. The CDR3 DNA reads TGTGCCAGCAGCTTAGATTACGGGAGCAATCAGCCCCAGCATTTT. It encodes CASSLDYGSNQPQHF.

This clone has only one observation. V and J are TRBV1 and TRBJ2-7; the table assigns TRBD2, which was not confirmed against the DNA. TRBV1 is noted as a pseudogene. The CDR3 extends over 14 amino acids. CDR3 region: CTSSQGTSGREQYF. Here the CDR3 DNA reads TGCACCAGCAGCCAAGGAACTAGCGGGAGAGAGCAGTACTTC.